The next 5 T cell receptor beta chains were all read from a single sample in a study of T-cell reconstitution after alpha-beta-depleted transplantation in children. Unique molecular identifiers were used in preparing the TCRbeta library. TCRdb independently ran MiXCR on the PCR reads; one entry per CDR3 protein. This table has fewer than 400,000 distinct CDR3 sequences, roughly 22% appearing once. The starting material was PBMCs from the stem cell graft donor, obtained from the stem cell graft. The source is a human donor who donated a stem cell graft to a child with acute myeloid leukemia.

This clonotype was seen only a few times. The V and J genes are TRBV27 and TRBJ2-7; D is unclear. CDR3 size: 18 residues. V gave up 1 base and J gave up 0 bases, with 19 bases separating them. CDR1 MNHEY and CDR2 SMNVEV come from the germline V gene (reference sequence). In nucleotides, the CDR3 is TGTGCCAGCAGTTTATTAAGTCCACGGACCGGCAGCTCCTACGAGCAGTACTTC. This translates into CASSLLSPRTGSSYEQYF.

Concerning this clonotype: Given a much more abundant clone one base away, this may be a read error. The rearrangement links TRBV20-1 to TRBJ2-7; D call uncertain. In germline, CDR1 is DFQATT, CDR2 SNEGSKA (reference sequence). The CDR3 covers 12 residues. The CDR3 sequence is CNARDRIYEQYF. The CDR3 DNA is TGCAATGCTAGAGACCGAATCTACGAGCAGTACTTC.

This clonotype turned up a few times. The chain combines TRBV6-5 with TRBJ2-7, with D possibly being TRBD1 (6 bases). Germline CDR1 is MNHEY and CDR2 is SVGAGI. V was pared by 8 bases and J by 5 bases, with 10 bases between. This CDR3 is built from 11 residues. The CDR3 DNA reads as TGTGCCAGCGGGAAGGGGGACGAGCAGTACTTC. Its protein product is CASGKGDEQYF.

The chain links TRBV7-8 to TRBJ2-2; 12 positions match TRBD2. The germline V gene encodes CDR1 SGHVS and CDR2 FQNEAQ. This CDR3 has 17 residues. V gave up 4 bases and J gave up 1 base; unmatched junction bases: 4. The CDR3 sequence is CASSSRTSGKNTGELFF. The CDR3 bases are TGTGCCAGCAGCTCCCGGACTAGCGGGAAGAACACCGGGGAGCTGTTTTTT. Filled out from reference TRBV7-8 and TRBJ2-2, the complete variable domain reads GAGVSQSPRYKVAKRGQDVALRCDPISGHVSLFWYQQALGQGPEFLTYFQNEAQLDKSGLPSDRFFAERPEGSVSTLKIQRTQQEDSAVYLCASSSRTSGKNTGELFFGEGSRLTVL.

The chain links TRBV2 to TRBJ2-3; D remains ambiguous. Germline CDR1 reads SNHLY; CDR2 reads FYNNEI. The ends were cut back, 8 bases at V and 3 bases at J, with 6 bases in the middle. CDR3 size: 11 residues. The CDR3 DNA reads TGTGCCAGCGAAAATACAGATACGCAGTATTTT. Residues: CASENTDTQYF.